Given below is one TCR beta chain in context. Its target is unknown. From the germline J gene comes the end of the CDR3, since the read stops 3 residues before it. This sample stems from a study of T cells in women clearing cervical HPV infection. At the level of the study: Controls were women whose single incident HPV16 infection cleared within 12 months without precancer or cancer. Overall study results and limits: Effector/memory and HPV-specific T cells were not isolated, and association timing is unknown. CIN3+ cases had significantly higher TCR repertoire richness than controls, but evenness did not differ.

Clones were read by immunoSEQ multiplex PCR, and TCRdb kept only the in-frame ones, dropping some. Across around 23,000 clones, the top ten clones capture 2% to 3% of the sample. This CDR3 comprises 16 residues. The germline gives CDR1 ENHRY, CDR2 SYGVKD. Sequenced: blood buffy coat. The V gene is TRBV10-3, the J gene TRBJ2-3, with D unresolved. This sequence originates from a woman between 18 and 75 years old with a cervical HPV16 infection that either progressed to CIN3+ or cleared (not recorded which). The CDR3 DNA, read in part, is TGTGCCATCAGTGAGGTGTGGGTAGGGTCCCAAGAGACG. Its translation is CAISEVWVGSQET. The full CDR3 protein is CAISEVWVGSQETQYF.